Each of the 19 T cell receptor beta chains below was sequenced from the same sample in a study of CD8 T cells in ankylosing spondylitis. Study results and limitations: Among TCR beta sequences, a motif of 7 to 9 highly homologous variants appeared characteristic of ankylosing spondylitis blood.

TCRdb re-analysed the 5' RACE reads in MiXCR, keeping a single row per CDR3 protein. The sample holds around 540,000 distinct CDR3 sequences, 12% seen once. What these receptors recognize is not known. The sample taken for sequencing was blood, either unsorted or a sorted T cell fraction (not recorded which). The receptors were sampled from a male donor with ankylosing spondylitis.

The V and J genes are TRBV12-3 or TRBV12-4 and TRBJ2-1; D gene uncertain. Trimming shortened V by 2 bases and J by 15 bases, and 11 bases separated the two germline ends. This CDR3 comprises 11 residues. This chain's CDR3 is CASSLNGVWFF. The CDR3 DNA sequence: TGTGCCAGCAGTTTAAATGGAGTTTGGTTCTTC.

V and J are TRBV29-1 and TRBJ2-1; 10 bases align to TRBD2. Germline V gene sequence: CDR1 SQVTM, CDR2 ANQGSEA. V lost 7 bases to trimming and J lost 2 bases; unmatched junction nucleotides: 11. The CDR3 is 16 residues long. The CDR3 DNA sequence: TGCAGCGCTGAGGGGCTAGCGGGAGTAACCTACAATGAGCAGTTCTTC. As protein: CSAEGLAGVTYNEQFF.

This clonotype was seen repeatedly, ten times or more. The chain combines TRBV5-1 with TRBJ1-5; the D gene is possibly TRBD1 (5 bases). The CDR3 spans 14 residues. The V end lost 3 bases, the J end lost 1 base, and 8 bases lay between the germline ends. Germline V gene data show CDR1 as SGHRS and CDR2 as YFSETQ. This chain's CDR3 is CASSSRDSNQPQHF. As DNA, the CDR3 is TGCGCCAGCAGCTCCCGGGACAGCAATCAGCCCCAGCATTTT.

This clonotype was counted at least ten times. The J gene is TRBJ2-1, the V gene TRBV20-1; 10 bases line up with TRBD2. This CDR3 has 14 residues. The germline gives CDR1 DFQATT, CDR2 SNEGSKA (reference sequence). J was trimmed by 4 bases and V by 4 bases; bases with no gene match: 4. DNA for the CDR3: TGCAGTGCTACCGAACTAGCGGGGTACAATGAGCAGTTCTTC. Amino acid sequence: CSATELAGYNEQFF.

This clonotype was recorded a few times. The chain's CDR3 is CASSYRTGDQPQHF. As DNA, the CDR3 is TGTGCCAGCAGCTACCGGACGGGAGATCAGCCCCAGCATTTT. This sequence joins TRBV3-1 and TRBJ1-5; D gene unclear. Trimming took 5 bases from V and 5 from J, leaving 13 bases between them. Germline V gives CDR1 LGHDT, CDR2 YNNKEL (reference sequence). The CDR3 is made up of 14 amino acids.

This clonotype was found a few times. V usage is TRBV24-1 and J usage is TRBJ2-1; D remains ambiguous. The CDR3 runs to 14 residues. The V end was cut by 2 bases, the J end by 6 bases, with 10 bases between. Germline V CDR1 and CDR2: KGHDR, SFDVKD. CDR3: CATSDSRVFNEQFF. For the CDR3, the DNA is TGTGCCACCAGTGATTCAAGGGTCTTCAATGAGCAGTTCTTC.

The chain employs TRBV5-1 and TRBJ1-5; D remains ambiguous. Trimming took off 4 bases at V and 3 bases at J, with 11 bases between the two ends. This CDR3 has 14 residues. Germline V gene lookup returns CDR1 SGHRS and CDR2 YFSETQ. The CDR3 DNA is TGCGCCAGCAGCCCCGGACGAAACAATCAGCCCCAGCATTTT. This sequence encodes CASSPGRNNQPQHF. The whole variable domain, remainder taken from reference TRBV5-1 and TRBJ1-5, is KAGVTQTPRYLIKTRGQQVTLSCSPISGHRSVSWYQQTPGQGLQFLFEYFSETQRNKGNFPGRFSGRQFSNSRSEMNVSTLELGDSALYLCASSPGRNNQPQHFGDGTRLSIL.

Only a few counts were recorded for this clonotype. This chain uses TRBV10-3 with TRBJ1-3; 7 bases fit TRBD1. Germline V lookup: CDR1 ENHRY, CDR2 SYGVKD. The V segment lost 7 bases and the J segment 8 bases; nucleotides outside the gene matches: 11. The CDR3 is made up of 14 amino acids. DNA of the CDR3: TGTGCCATCACCCCAGGGGGATTGGAAGACACCATATATTTT. It translates to CAITPGGLEDTIYF.

This chain connects TRBV11-2 to TRBJ2-2; 11 positions agree with TRBD2. The CDR3 is 16 residues long. Germline lookup yields CDR1 SGHAT and CDR2 FQNNGV. The J segment lost 3 bases and the V segment lost 3 bases, leaving 3 bases of the junction unmatched. The CDR3: CASSFSGRADTGELFF. CDR3 nucleotide sequence: TGTGCCAGCAGCTTTAGCGGGAGGGCAGACACCGGGGAGCTGTTTTTT. Full variable domain (missing parts from reference TRBV11-2 and TRBJ2-2): EAGVAQSPRYKIIEKRQSVAFWCNPISGHATLYWYQQILGQGPKLLIQFQNNGVVDDSQLPKDRFSAERLKGVDSTLKIQPAKLEDSAVYLCASSFSGRADTGELFFGEGSRLTVL.

The genes are TRBV12-3 or TRBV12-4 and TRBJ2-3, with D perhaps matching TRBD1 (6 bases). Trimming cost V 5 bases and J 1 base, with 16 bases left between them. CDR3 length: 16 amino acids. The CDR3 bases are TGTGCCAGCAGTCCCTCTAGGGGGATAGGCACAGATACGCAGTATTTT. The encoded protein is CASSPSRGIGTDTQYF.

In this sample, this clonotype turned up a few times. This chain joins TRBV7-6 and TRBJ1-1, with D possibly TRBD1 on 5 matching bases. The CDR3 loop spans 18 amino acids. The germline gives CDR1 SGHVS, CDR2 FNYEAQ. The V gene lost 5 bases and the J gene lost 3 bases, with 25 bases spanning the gap. The CDR3 coding sequence is TGTGCCAGCAGCCTGTCCTGGGGCAATAACGGGGTGGACACTGAAGCTTTCTTT. Translated: CASSLSWGNNGVDTEAFF.

This clonotype was detected a few times. The rearrangement links TRBV28 to TRBJ2-3, with a tentative D call TRBD1 (6 bases). The germline V gene encodes CDR1 MDHEN and CDR2 SYDVKM. Trimming left V 8 bases short and J 4 bases short, with 13 bases between. The CDR3 covers 13 residues. The CDR3 loop is CASEGGIPDTQYF. CDR3 nucleotides: TGTGCCAGCGAAGGGGGTATTCCAGATACGCAGTATTTT.

This clonotype came up many times. The V gene is TRBV5-1, the J gene TRBJ1-1, with a tentative D call TRBD1 (5 bases). CDR1 and CDR2 from the germline V gene are SGHRS and YFSETQ. The CDR3 is made up of 15 amino acids. The ends were cut back, 0 bases at V and 0 bases at J, with 9 bases in the middle. The CDR3 coding sequence is TGCGCCAGCAGCTTGGCGGGGACTATGAACACTGAAGCTTTCTTT. It translates to CASSLAGTMNTEAFF.

This clonotype was observed at least ten times. The chain combines TRBV6-2 or TRBV6-3 with TRBJ2-1; the D is unclear. This CDR3 has 14 residues. Trimming removed 1 base from V and 10 bases from J, with 14 bases in between. Germline V CDR1 and CDR2: MNHEY, SVGEGT. The CDR3 sequence: CASSYLNPRGEQFF. The CDR3, as DNA: TGTGCCAGCAGTTACTTGAACCCCCGAGGAGAGCAGTTCTTC.

This clonotype was seen a single time. The gene calls are TRBV20-1 and TRBJ2-3; D not certain. The length of the CDR3 is 15 residues. CDR1 DFQATT and CDR2 SNEGSKA come from the germline V gene (reference sequence). V gave up 0 bases and J gave up 0 bases, with 10 bases separating them. CDR3 in amino acids: CSARDPRRSTDTQYF. The CDR3 DNA reads as TGCAGTGCTAGAGATCCACGGCGAAGCACAGATACGCAGTATTTT.

This clonotype occurred many times. The J gene is TRBJ2-2, the V gene TRBV10-3, with D possibly TRBD2 on 6 matching bases. The germline V and J ends were trimmed by 6 bases and 3 bases, with 17 bases remaining between them. The length of the CDR3 is 16 residues. Germline values: CDR1 ENHRY, CDR2 SYGVKD. CDR3 amino acids: CAISQTGTPYTGELFF. The CDR3 coding sequence is TGTGCCATCAGCCAAACCGGGACTCCTTACACCGGGGAGCTGTTTTTT.

The sample holds a few counts of this clonotype. This sequence joins TRBV20-1 and TRBJ2-1; TRBD2 matches 11 bases. Germline CDR1 DFQATT, CDR2 SNEGSKA (reference sequence). CDR3 length equals 16 residues. J lost 0 bases, V lost 6 bases, and 7 bases had no gene match. CDR3 sequence (DNA): TGCAGTGCCAGGGCTAGCGGGGGGCGCTCCTACAATGAGCAGTTCTTC. Amino acids: CSARASGGRSYNEQFF.

The CDR3 DNA is TGTGCCAGCAGTCGGGACCGACCCCATGAGCAGTTCTTC. This encodes CASSRDRPHEQFF. This chain uses TRBV12-3 or TRBV12-4 with TRBJ2-1, with D perhaps being TRBD1 or TRBD2 (5 bases each). The CDR3 extends over 13 amino acids. V lost 5 bases, J lost 8 bases, and 13 bases lay in between.

The V and J genes are TRBV6-1 and TRBJ2-1; D perhaps matches TRBD1 (5 bases). From germline, CDR1 is MNHNS and CDR2 SASEGT. Trimming stripped 7 bases from V and 1 base from J, with 8 bases between. This CDR3 contains 13 residues. The CDR3 DNA reads TGTGCCAGCATCGCAGGGTCCTACAATGAGCAGTTCTTC. Its translation: CASIAGSYNEQFF.